This section outlines one TCR beta chain sequence together with its context. No antigen is known for it. This specimen belongs to a study of cytomegalovirus exposure and HLA in healthy donors. Overall study results and limits: In presence/absence analyses, roughly uniform sequencing depth across donors was assumed. Associated with cytomegalovirus, according to the listing, were 170 or so TCR beta chains. Later, TCR association rates were found to vary by HLA locus, highest for DRB1 and lowest for HLA-C.

The PCR ran on 60 Vbeta and 13 Jbeta primers. Per the original data handling: In a later analysis, the count reached tens of millions of unique TCR beta chains, with approximately 11 million shared. The table came from immunoSEQ multiplex PCR; TCRdb's copy has only in-frame clones and leaves some out. That table furnishes V, J and clone size, whereas the DNA furnished D and trimming. This sample has approximately 190,000 clones; 70% to 85% occur once, and the top ten carry roughly 0.098%. Looked up from germline, CDR1 is MNHNY and CDR2 is SVGAGI (reference sequence). V dropped 5 bases and J dropped 10 bases, with 15 bases sitting between them. The CDR3 is 14 amino acids.

The TCR originated in a boy aged 2 to 10 in good health and CMV-seronegative. V is TRBV6-6 and J is TRBJ1-6, with a weak D call TRBD1 (5 bases). Sequencing used PBMCs. CDR3 region: CASSQKGQVSPLHF. The CDR3 nucleotides read TGTGCCAGCAGTCAAAAGGGGCAGGTATCACCCCTCCACTTT.